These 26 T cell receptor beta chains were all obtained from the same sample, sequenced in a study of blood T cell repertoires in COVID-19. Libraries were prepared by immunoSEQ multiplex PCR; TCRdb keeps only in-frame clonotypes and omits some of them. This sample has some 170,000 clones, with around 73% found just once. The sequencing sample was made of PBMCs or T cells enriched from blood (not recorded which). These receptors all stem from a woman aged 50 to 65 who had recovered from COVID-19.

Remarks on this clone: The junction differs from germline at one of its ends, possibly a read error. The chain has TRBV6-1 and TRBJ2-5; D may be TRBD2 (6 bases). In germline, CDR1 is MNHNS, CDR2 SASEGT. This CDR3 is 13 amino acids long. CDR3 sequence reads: CASSERDSTFVHF. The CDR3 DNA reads TGTGCCAGCAGTGAAAGGGACTCCACCTTCGTCCACTTC.

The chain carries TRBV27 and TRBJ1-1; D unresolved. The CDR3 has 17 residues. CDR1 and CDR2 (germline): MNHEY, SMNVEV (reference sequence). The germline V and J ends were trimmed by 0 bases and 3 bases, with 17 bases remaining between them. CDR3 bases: TGTGCCAGCAGTTTATCCCCCAGGCTTATAAGTGACACTGAAGCTTTCTTT. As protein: CASSLSPRLISDTEAFF.

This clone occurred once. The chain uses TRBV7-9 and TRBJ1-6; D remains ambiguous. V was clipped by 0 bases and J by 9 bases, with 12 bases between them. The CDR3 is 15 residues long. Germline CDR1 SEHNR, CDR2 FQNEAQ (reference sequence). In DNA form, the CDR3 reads TGTGCCAGCAGCTTAGCGTCCGGGTTCGGTTCACCCCTCCACTTT. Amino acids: CASSLASGFGSPLHF.

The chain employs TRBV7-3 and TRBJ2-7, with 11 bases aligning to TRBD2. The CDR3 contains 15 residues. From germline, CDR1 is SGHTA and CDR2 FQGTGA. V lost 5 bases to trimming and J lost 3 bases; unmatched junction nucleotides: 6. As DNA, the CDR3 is TGTGCCAGCAGCCTTCTGGGGACTAGCGGCTACGAGCAGTACTTC. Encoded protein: CASSLLGTSGYEQYF.

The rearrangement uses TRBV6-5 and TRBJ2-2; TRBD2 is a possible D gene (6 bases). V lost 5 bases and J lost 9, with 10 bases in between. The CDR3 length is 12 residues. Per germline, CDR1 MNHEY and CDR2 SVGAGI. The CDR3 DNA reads TGTGCCAGCAGTCTGCGGGGACGGGAGCTGTTTTTT. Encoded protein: CASSLRGRELFF.

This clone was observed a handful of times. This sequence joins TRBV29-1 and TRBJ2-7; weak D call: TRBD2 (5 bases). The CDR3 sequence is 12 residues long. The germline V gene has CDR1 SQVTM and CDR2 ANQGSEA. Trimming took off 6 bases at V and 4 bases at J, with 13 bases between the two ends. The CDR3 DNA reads TGCAGCGTCCGGGGTTCCCATTACGAGCAGTACTTC. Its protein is CSVRGSHYEQYF.

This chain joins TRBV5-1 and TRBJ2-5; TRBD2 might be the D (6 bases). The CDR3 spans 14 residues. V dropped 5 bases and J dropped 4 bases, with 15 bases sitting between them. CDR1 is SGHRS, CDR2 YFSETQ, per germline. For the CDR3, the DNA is TGCGCCAGCAGTCAAACGGCGGGGCTAGAGACCCAGTACTTC. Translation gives CASSQTAGLETQYF.

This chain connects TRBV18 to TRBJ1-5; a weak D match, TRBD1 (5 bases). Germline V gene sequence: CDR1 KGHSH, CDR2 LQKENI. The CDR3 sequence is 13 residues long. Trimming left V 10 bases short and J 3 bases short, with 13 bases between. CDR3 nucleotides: TGTGCCACTCGGCCGGGGGTCAATCAGCCCCAGCATTTT. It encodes CATRPGVNQPQHF.

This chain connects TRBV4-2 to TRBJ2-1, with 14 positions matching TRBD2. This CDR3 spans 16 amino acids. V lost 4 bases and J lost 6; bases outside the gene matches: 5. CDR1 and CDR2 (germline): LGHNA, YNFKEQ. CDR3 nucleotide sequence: TGTGCCAGCAGCCCCCGACTAGCGGGAGGGGGCAATGAGCAGTTCTTC. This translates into CASSPRLAGGGNEQFF.

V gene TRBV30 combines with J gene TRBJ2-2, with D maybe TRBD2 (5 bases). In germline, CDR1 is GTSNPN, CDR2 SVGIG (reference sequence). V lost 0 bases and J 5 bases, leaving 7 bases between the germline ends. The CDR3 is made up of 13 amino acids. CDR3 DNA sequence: TGTGCCTGGAGTGTACGGGGAACCGGGGAGCTGTTTTTT. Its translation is CAWSVRGTGELFF. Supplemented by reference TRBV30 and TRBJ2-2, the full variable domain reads SQTIHQWPATLVQPVGSPLSLECTVEGTSNPNLYWYRQAAGRGLQLLFYSVGIGQISSEVPQNLSASRPQDRQFILSSKKLLLSDSGFYLCAWSVRGTGELFFGEGSRLTVL.

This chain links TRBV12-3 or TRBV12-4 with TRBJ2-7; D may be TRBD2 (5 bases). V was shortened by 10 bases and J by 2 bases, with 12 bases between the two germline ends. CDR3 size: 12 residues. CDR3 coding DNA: TGTGCCACGACCGGGGAGACCTACGAGCAGTACTTC. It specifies CATTGETYEQYF.

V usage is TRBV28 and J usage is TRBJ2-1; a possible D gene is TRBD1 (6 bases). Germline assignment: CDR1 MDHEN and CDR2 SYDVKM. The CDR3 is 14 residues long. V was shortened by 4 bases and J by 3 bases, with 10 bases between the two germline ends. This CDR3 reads CASSYAQGYNEQFF. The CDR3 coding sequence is TGTGCCAGCAGTTACGCACAGGGCTACAATGAGCAGTTCTTC. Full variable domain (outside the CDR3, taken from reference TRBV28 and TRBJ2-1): DVKVTQSSRYLVKRTGEKVFLECVQDMDHENMFWYRQDPGLGLRLIYFSYDVKMKEKGDIPEGYSVSREKKERFSLILESASTNQTSMYLCASSYAQGYNEQFFGPGTRLTVL.

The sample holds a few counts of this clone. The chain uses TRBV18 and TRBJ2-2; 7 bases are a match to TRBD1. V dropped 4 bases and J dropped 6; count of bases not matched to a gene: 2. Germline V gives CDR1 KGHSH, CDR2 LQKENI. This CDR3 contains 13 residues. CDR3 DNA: TGTGCCAGCTCACTGGACAGGTCCGGGGAGCTGTTTTTT. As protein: CASSLDRSGELFF.

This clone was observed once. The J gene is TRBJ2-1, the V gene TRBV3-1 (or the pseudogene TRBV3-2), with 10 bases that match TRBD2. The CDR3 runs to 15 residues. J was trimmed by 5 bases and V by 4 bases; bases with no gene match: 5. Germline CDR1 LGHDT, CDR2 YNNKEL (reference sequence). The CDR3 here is CASSRAGGRHNEQFF. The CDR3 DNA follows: TGTGCCAGCAGCCGAGCGGGAGGGCGCCACAATGAGCAGTTCTTC.

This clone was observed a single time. The CDR3 loop is CASSFRGLMSYTF. The CDR3 DNA follows: TGTGCCAGCAGTTTCAGGGGGCTGATGAGCTACACCTTC. V is TRBV27 and J is TRBJ1-2; 8 bases map to TRBD1. Germline V gives CDR1 MNHEY, CDR2 SMNVEV (reference sequence). The CDR3 consists of 13 residues. V shed 3 bases and J 9 bases; nucleotides not matched to a gene: 6.

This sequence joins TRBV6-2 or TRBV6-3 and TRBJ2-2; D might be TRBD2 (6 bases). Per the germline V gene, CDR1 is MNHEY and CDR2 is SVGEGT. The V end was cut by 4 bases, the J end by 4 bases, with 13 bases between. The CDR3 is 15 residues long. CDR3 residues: CASSFVAGRTGELFF. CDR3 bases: TGTGCCAGCAGTTTCGTGGCGGGACGCACCGGGGAGCTGTTTTTT.

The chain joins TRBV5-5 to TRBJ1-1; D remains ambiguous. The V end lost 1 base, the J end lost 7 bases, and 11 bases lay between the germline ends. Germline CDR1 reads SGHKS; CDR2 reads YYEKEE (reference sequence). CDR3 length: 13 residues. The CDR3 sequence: CASSLRTEIEAFF. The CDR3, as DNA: TGTGCCAGCAGCTTGAGAACAGAAATTGAAGCTTTCTTT. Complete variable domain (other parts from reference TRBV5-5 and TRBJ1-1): DAGVTQSPTHLIKTRGQQVTLRCSPISGHKSVSWYQQVLGQGPQFIFQYYEKEERGRGNFPDRFSARQFPNYSSELNVNALLLGDSALYLCASSLRTEIEAFFGQGTRLTVV.

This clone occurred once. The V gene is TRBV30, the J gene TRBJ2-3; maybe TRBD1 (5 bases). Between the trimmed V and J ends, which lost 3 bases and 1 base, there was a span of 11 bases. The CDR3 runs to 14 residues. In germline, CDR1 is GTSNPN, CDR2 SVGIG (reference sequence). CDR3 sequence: CAWRGPQGTDTQYF. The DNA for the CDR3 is TGTGCCTGGAGGGGGCCCCAGGGCACAGATACGCAGTATTTT.

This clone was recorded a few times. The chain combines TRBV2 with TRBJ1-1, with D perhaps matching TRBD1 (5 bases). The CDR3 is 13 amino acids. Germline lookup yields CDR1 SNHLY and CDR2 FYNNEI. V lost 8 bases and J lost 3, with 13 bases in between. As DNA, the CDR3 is TGTGCCAGCCTGCGGGAAGGGGACACTGAAGCTTTCTTT. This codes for CASLREGDTEAFF. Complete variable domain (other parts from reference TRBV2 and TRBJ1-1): EPEVTQTPSHQVTQMGQEVILRCVPISNHLYFYWYRQILGQKVEFLVSFYNNEISEKSEIFDDQFSVERPDGSNFTLKIRSTKLEDSAMYFCASLREGDTEAFFGQGTRLTVV.

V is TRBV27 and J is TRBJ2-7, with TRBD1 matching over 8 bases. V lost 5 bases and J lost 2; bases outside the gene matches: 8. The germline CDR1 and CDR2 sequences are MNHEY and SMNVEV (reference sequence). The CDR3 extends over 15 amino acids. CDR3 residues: CASSQDRDQPYEQYF. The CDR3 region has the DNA TGTGCCAGCAGTCAGGACAGGGACCAACCCTACGAGCAGTACTTC.

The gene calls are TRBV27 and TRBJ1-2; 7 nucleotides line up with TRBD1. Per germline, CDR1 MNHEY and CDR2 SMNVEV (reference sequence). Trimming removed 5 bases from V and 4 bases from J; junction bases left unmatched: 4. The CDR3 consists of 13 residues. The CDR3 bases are TGTGCCAGCAGTCCAGGGGGAACCTATGGCTACACCTTC. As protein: CASSPGGTYGYTF.

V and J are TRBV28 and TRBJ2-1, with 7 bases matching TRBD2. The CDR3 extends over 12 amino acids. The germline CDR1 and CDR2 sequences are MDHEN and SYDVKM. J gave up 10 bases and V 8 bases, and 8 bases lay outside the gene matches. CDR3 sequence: CASLAAPREQFF. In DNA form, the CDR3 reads TGTGCCAGCCTAGCGGCCCCTCGAGAGCAGTTCTTC.

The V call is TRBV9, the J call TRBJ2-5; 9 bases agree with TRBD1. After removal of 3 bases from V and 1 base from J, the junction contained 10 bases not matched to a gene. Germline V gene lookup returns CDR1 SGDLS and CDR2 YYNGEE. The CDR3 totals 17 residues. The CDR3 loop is CASSASAGTGLQETQYF. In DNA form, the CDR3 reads TGTGCCAGCAGCGCCTCGGCCGGGACAGGGCTCCAAGAGACCCAGTACTTC.

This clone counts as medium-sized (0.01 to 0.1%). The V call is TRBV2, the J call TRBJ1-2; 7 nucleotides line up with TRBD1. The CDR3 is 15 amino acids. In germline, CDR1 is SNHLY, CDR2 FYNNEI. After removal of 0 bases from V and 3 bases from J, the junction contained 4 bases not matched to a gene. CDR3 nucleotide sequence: TGTGCCAGCAGTGAAGCTGACAGGGTAGACTATGGCTACACCTTC. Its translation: CASSEADRVDYGYTF.

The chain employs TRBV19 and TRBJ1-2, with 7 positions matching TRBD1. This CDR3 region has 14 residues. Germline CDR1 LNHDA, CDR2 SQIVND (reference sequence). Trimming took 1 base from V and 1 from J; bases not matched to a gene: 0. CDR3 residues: CASSIGQGNYGYTF. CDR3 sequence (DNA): TGTGCCAGTAGTATAGGACAGGGTAACTATGGCTACACCTTC.

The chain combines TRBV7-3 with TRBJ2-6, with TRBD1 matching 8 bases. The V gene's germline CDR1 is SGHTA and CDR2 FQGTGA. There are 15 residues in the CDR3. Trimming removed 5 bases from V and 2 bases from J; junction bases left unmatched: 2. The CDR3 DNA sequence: TGTGCCAGCAGCGCAGGGGGCCCTGGGGCCAACGTCCTGACTTTC. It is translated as CASSAGGPGANVLTF.